This T cell receptor (beta chain) came from a study of radiotherapy plus CTLA-4 blockade in lung cancer. Here immunoSEQ multiplex PCR was the method, and the copy in TCRdb shows in-frame clones only, minus some. The sample includes around 77,000 clones, under 75% seen only once; the top ten take more than 9%. Germline CDR1 is SGHNT and CDR2 is YENEEA. The CDR3 consists of 13 residues. V lost 4 bases, J lost 7 bases, and 3 bases stayed unmatched. Points on this clone: What it binds is not known.

Study results and limitations: It was early blood T cell clone dynamics, with interferon-beta, that reportedly best predicted response.

The sequence was obtained from a human donor with non-small cell lung cancer whose response to radiotherapy plus ipilimumab could not be evaluated. The V gene is TRBV11-3, the J gene TRBJ1-3; TRBD1 matches at 8 bases. This sample comprised peripheral blood, obtained from a patient treated with radiotherapy plus ipilimumab. In nucleotides, the CDR3 is TGTGCCAGCAGCTCTGGACAGGGTAACACCATATATTTT. Its protein product is CASSSGQGNTIYF. Based on the CDR3 plus reference TRBV11-3 and TRBJ1-3, the full variable domain is EAGVVQSPRYKIIEKKQPVAFWCNPISGHNTLYWYLQNLGQGPELLIRYENEEAVDDSQLPKDRFSAERLKGVDSTLKIQPAELGDSAVYLCASSSGQGNTIYFGEGSWLTVV.